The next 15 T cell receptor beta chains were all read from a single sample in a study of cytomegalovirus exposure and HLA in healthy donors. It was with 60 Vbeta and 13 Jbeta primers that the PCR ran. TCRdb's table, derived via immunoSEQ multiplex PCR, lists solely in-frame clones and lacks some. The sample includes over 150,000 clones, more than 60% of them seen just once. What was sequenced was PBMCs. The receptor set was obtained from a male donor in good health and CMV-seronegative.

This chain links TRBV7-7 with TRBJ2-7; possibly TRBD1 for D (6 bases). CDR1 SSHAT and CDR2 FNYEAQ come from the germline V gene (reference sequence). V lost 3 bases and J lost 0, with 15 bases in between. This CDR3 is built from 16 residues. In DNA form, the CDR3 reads TGTGCCAGCAGCTTGAGATTGGGGGCCGCCTCCTACGAGCAGTACTTC. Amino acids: CASSLRLGAASYEQYF.

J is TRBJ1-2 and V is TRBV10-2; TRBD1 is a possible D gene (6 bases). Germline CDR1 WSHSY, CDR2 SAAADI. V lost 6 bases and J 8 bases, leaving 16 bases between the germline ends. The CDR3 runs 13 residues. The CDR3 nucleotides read TGCGCCAGCAGACAACAGGGCCCAGACGGCTACACCTTC. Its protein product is CASRQQGPDGYTF.

In DNA, the CDR3 is TGTGCCAGCAGTTTAGCCCCCAGCGAACACTACGAGCAGTACTTC. Amino acids: CASSLAPSEHYEQYF. The rearrangement joins TRBV27 to TRBJ2-5; D is unresolved. The end of the DNA fits TRBJ2-7 better, so the J call may be wrong. Germline CDR1 is MNHEY and CDR2 is SMNVEV (reference sequence). This CDR3 is 15 amino acids long.

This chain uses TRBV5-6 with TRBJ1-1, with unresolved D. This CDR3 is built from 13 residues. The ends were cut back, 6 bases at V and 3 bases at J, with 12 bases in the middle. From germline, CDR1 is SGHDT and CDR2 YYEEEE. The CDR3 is CASTTRPDTEAFF. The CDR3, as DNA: TGTGCCAGCACCACTAGGCCGGACACTGAAGCTTTCTTT.

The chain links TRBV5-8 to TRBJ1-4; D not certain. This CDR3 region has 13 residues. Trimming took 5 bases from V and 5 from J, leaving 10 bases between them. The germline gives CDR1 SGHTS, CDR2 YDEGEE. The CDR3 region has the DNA TGTGCCAGCAGAATAATGACAAATGAAAAACTGTTTTTT. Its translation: CASRIMTNEKLFF.

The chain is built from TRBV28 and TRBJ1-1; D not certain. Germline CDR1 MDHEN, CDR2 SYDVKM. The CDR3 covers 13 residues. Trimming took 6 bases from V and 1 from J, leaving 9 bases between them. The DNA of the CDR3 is TGTGCCAGCAGGGGGAGACCGAACACTGAAGCTTTCTTT. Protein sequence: CASRGRPNTEAFF.

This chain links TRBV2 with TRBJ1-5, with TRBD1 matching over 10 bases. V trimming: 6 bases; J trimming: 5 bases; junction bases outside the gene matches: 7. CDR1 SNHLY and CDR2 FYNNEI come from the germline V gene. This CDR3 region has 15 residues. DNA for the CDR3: TGTGCCAGCAGCCCTTGGACAGGGGGAGATCAGCCCCAGCATTTT. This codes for CASSPWTGGDQPQHF.

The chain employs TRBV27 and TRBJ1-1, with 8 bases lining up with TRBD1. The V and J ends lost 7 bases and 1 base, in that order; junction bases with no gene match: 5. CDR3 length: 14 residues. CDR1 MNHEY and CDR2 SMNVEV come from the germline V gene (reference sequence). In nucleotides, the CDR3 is TGTGCCAGCAAGACCGACAGGGGGAACACTGAAGCTTTCTTT. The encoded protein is CASKTDRGNTEAFF.

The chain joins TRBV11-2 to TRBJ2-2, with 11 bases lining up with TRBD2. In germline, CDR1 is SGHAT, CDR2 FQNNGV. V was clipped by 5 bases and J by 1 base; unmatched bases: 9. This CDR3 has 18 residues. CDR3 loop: CASSLWASGRRNTGELFF. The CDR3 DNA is TGTGCCAGCAGCCTATGGGCTAGCGGGAGGCGGAACACCGGGGAGCTGTTTTTT.

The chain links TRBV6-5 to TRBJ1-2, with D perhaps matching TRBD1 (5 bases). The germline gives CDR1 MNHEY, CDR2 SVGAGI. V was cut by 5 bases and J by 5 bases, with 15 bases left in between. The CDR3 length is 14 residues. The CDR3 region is CASSLRERWYGYTF. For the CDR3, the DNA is TGTGCCAGCAGTCTCAGGGAAAGATGGTATGGCTACACCTTC.

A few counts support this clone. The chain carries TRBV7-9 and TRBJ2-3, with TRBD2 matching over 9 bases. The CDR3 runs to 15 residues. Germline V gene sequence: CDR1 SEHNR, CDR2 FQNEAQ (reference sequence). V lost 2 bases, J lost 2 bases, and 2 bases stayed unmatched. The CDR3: CASSLLAGFTDTQYF. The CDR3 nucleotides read TGTGCCAGCAGCTTACTAGCGGGATTCACAGATACGCAGTATTTT.

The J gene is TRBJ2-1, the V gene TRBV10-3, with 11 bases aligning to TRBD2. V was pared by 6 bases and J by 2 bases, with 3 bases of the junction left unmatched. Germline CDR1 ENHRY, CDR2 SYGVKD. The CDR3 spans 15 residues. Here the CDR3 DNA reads TGTGCCATCAGCCCGACTAGCGGGGCCTACAATGAGCAGTTCTTC. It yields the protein CAISPTSGAYNEQFF.

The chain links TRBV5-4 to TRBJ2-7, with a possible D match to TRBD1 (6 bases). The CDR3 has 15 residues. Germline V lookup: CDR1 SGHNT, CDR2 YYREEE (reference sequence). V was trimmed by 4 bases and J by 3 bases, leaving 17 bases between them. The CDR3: CASSGRTDRSYEQYF. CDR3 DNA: TGTGCCAGCAGCGGACGGACAGACAGAAGCTACGAGCAGTACTTC.

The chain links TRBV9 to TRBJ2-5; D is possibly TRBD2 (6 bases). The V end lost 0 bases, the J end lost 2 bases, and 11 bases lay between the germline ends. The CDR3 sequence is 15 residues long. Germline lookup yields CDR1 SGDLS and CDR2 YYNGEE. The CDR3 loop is CASSVDGTGQETQYF. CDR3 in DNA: TGTGCCAGCAGCGTAGACGGGACTGGTCAAGAGACCCAGTACTTC.

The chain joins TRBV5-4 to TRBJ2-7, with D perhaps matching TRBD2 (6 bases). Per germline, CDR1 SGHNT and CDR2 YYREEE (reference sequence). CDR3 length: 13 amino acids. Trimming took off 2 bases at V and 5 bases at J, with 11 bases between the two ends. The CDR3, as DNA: TGTGCCAGCAGCTTCCCCGGGAGCGACGAGCAGTACTTC. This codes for CASSFPGSDEQYF.